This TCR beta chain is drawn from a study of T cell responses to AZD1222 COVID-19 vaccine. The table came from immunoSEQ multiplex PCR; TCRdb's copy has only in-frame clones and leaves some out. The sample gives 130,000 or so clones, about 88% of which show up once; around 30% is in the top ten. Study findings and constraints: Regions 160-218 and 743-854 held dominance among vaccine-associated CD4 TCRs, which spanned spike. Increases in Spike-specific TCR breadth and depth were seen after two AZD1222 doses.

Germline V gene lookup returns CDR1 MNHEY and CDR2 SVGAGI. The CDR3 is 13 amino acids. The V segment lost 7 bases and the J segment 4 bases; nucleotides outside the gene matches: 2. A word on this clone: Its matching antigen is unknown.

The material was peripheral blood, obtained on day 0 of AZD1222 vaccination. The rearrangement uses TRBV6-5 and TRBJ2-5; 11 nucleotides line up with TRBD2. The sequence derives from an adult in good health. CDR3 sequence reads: CASTTSGRETQYF. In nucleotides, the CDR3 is TGTGCCAGCACCACTAGCGGGAGAGAGACCCAGTACTTC.